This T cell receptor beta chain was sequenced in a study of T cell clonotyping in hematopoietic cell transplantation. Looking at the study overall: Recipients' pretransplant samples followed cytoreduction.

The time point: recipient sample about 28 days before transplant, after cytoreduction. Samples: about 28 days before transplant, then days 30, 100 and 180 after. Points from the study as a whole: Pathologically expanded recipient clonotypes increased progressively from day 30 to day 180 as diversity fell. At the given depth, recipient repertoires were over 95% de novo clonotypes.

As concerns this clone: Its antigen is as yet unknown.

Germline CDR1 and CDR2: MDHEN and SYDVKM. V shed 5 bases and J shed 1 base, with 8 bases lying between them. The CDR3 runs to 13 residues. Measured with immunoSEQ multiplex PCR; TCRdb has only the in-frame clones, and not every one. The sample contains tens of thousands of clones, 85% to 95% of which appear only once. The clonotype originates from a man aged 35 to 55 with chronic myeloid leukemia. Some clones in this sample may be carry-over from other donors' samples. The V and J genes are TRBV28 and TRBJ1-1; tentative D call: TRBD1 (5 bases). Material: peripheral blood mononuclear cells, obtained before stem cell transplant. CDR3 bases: TGTGCCAGCAGTCCCCAGGGGAACACTGAAGCTTTCTTT. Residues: CASSPQGNTEAFF.